The 13 T cell receptor beta chains below were found in one sample sequenced in a study of T cells after yellow fever vaccination. TCRdb re-called the 5' RACE reads with MiXCR, one entry per CDR3 protein. Here the sample spans under 600,000 distinct CDR3 sequences, roughly 22% being singletons. The source material was PBMCs, sampled less than 25 days after the first yellow fever vaccination. These receptors were obtained from a young man who received the YFV17D yellow fever vaccine.

The sample holds a few counts of this clonotype. The junction differs from germline at one of its ends, possibly a read error. The J gene is TRBJ1-1, the V gene TRBV5-1; D is ambiguous. Germline CDR1 reads SGHRS; CDR2 reads YFSETQ. This CDR3 is built from 13 residues. The DNA of the CDR3 is TGCGCCAGCAGCTCGACCAAGAACACTGAAGCTGTCTTT. This encodes CASSSTKNTEAVF.

This clonotype has just a few counts. This rearrangement joins TRBV20-1 to TRBJ2-1; 10 nucleotides match TRBD2. The CDR3 loop spans 16 amino acids. V lost 2 bases and J lost 4; bases outside the gene matches: 8. Per the germline V gene, CDR1 is DFQATT and CDR2 is SNEGSKA (reference sequence). CDR3 loop: CSARSSGGRSYNEQFF. CDR3 coding DNA: TGCAGTGCTAGATCTAGCGGGGGAAGATCTTACAATGAGCAGTTCTTC.

In its sample, this clonotype was seen a few times. This chain joins TRBV18 and TRBJ1-3, with a tentative D call TRBD1 (5 bases). The length of the CDR3 is 13 residues. Germline V lookup: CDR1 KGHSH, CDR2 LQKENI. V was shortened by 6 bases and J by 4 bases, with 10 bases between the two germline ends. CDR3: CASSPTAGNTIYF. As DNA, the CDR3 is TGTGCCAGCTCGCCGACAGCAGGAAACACCATATATTTT.

This clonotype was observed a handful of times. The chain carries TRBV28 and TRBJ1-1, with 7 bases matching TRBD1. Trimming took 3 bases from V and 1 from J; bases not matched to a gene: 11. Germline assignment: CDR1 MDHEN and CDR2 SYDVKM. This CDR3 is built from 17 residues. CDR3 residues: CASSLDPRAGGNTEAFF. The CDR3 bases are TGTGCCAGCAGTTTGGATCCTAGGGCAGGGGGGAACACTGAAGCTTTCTTT. Variable domain in full (rest from reference TRBV28 and TRBJ1-1): DVKVTQSSRYLVKRTGEKVFLECVQDMDHENMFWYRQDPGLGLRLIYFSYDVKMKEKGDIPEGYSVSREKKERFSLILESASTNQTSMYLCASSLDPRAGGNTEAFFGQGTRLTVV.

The gene calls are TRBV7-9 and TRBJ2-5, with a possible D match to TRBD2 (6 bases). This CDR3 has 15 residues. Trimming removed 6 bases at V and 2 bases at J, with 16 bases between. CDR1 and CDR2 (germline): SEHNR, FQNEAQ (reference sequence). CDR3 sequence: CASSQLSRGQETQYF. Here the CDR3 DNA reads TGTGCCAGCAGTCAGCTCTCCCGGGGGCAAGAGACCCAGTACTTC. Supplemented by reference TRBV7-9 and TRBJ2-5, the full variable domain reads DTGVSQNPRHKITKRGQNVTFRCDPISEHNRLYWYRQTLGQGPEFLTYFQNEAQLEKSRLLSDRFSAERPKGSFSTLEIQRTEQGDSAMYLCASSQLSRGQETQYFGPGTRLLVL.

The chain couples TRBV7-3 to TRBJ1-1; no clear D. CDR3 size: 13 residues. Trimming took off 5 bases at V and 0 bases at J, with 7 bases between the two ends. Germline CDR1 SGHTA, CDR2 FQGTGA. CDR3 nucleotide sequence: TGTGCCAGCAGCAAGAACATGAACACTGAAGCTTTCTTT. This gives the protein CASSKNMNTEAFF.

The gene calls are TRBV19 and TRBJ2-1, with 11 bases lining up with TRBD2. The CDR3 totals 15 residues. Germline V gene sequence: CDR1 LNHDA, CDR2 SQIVND (reference sequence). The ends lost 5 bases at V and 3 bases at J; junction bases unmatched: 3. The CDR3 is CASSSTSGDYNEQFF. CDR3 bases: TGTGCCAGTAGTTCGACTAGCGGGGACTACAATGAGCAGTTCTTC.

This clonotype has only a few counts. The chain recombines TRBV7-9 with TRBJ2-1; D is ambiguous. Trimming left V 0 bases short and J 4 bases short, with 10 bases between. The CDR3 consists of 15 residues. Germline V gives CDR1 SEHNR, CDR2 FQNEAQ (reference sequence). CDR3 nucleotides: TGTGCCAGCAGCTTAGCCGCGTTCCGATACAATGAGCAGTTCTTC. This translates into CASSLAAFRYNEQFF.

This clonotype has more than one count but fewer than ten. The chain joins TRBV10-2 to TRBJ1-1; the match to TRBD1 covers 7 bases. The germline gives CDR1 WSHSY, CDR2 SAAADI. The CDR3 is 15 amino acids. Trimming removed 8 bases from V and 4 bases from J; junction bases left unmatched: 13. This CDR3 reads CASQDREYGGTEAFF. CDR3 bases: TGCGCCAGCCAAGACAGGGAATATGGGGGCACTGAAGCTTTCTTT.

This clonotype was observed a handful of times. This sequence joins TRBV5-4 and TRBJ1-4; the D is unclear. V was trimmed by 4 bases and J by 0 bases, leaving 10 bases between them. This CDR3 is built from 15 residues. Germline values: CDR1 SGHNT, CDR2 YYREEE (reference sequence). The CDR3 sequence is CASSLDSATNEKLFF. The CDR3 region has the DNA TGTGCCAGCAGCCTGGATTCTGCAACTAATGAAAAACTGTTTTTT.

This clonotype was picked up a small number of times. The J gene is TRBJ1-2, the V gene TRBV5-1; no reliable D call. From germline, CDR1 is SGHRS and CDR2 YFSETQ. This CDR3 spans 13 amino acids. V shed 1 base and J shed 5 bases, with 9 bases lying between them. CDR3 DNA sequence: TGCGCCAGCAGCTTGTCGCCAGCTTATGGCTACACCTTC. It translates to CASSLSPAYGYTF.

V and J are TRBV9 and TRBJ2-7; the match to TRBD1 covers 8 bases. CDR3 size: 15 residues. Germline CDR1 SGDLS, CDR2 YYNGEE. V trimming: 0 bases; J trimming: 2 bases; junction bases outside the gene matches: 4. Written as DNA, the CDR3 is TGTGCCAGCAGCGTAGGGACAGGGATCACCTACGAGCAGTACTTC. It encodes CASSVGTGITYEQYF. Looking up the rest from reference TRBV9 and TRBJ2-7 gives the full variable domain: DSGVTQTPKHLITATGQRVTLRCSPRSGDLSVYWYQQSLDQGLQFLIQYYNGEERAKGNILERFSAQQFPDLHSELNLSSLELGDSALYFCASSVGTGITYEQYFGPGTRLTVT.

This clonotype was found a few times. The chain carries TRBV7-9 and TRBJ2-3, with D possibly called TRBD1 or TRBD2 (5 bases each). Trimming took off 5 bases at V and 4 bases at J, with 13 bases between the two ends. Germline V CDR1 and CDR2: SEHNR, FQNEAQ (reference sequence). This CDR3 has 14 amino acids. CDR3 bases: TGTGCCAGCAGCGACCGGGACCCCCCAGATACGCAGTATTTT. This gives the protein CASSDRDPPDTQYF.